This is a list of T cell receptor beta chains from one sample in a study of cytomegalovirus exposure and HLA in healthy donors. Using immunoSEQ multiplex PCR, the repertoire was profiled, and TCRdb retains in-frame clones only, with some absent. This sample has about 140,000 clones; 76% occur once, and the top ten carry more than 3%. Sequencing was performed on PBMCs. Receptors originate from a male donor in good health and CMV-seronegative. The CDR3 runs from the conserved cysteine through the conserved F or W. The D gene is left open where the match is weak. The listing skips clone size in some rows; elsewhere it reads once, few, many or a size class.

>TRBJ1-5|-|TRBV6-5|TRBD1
TGTGCCAGCTCCGGACAGGGCTTTCAGCCCCAGCATTTT
CASSGQGFQPQHF
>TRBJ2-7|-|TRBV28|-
TGTGCCAGCAGTTTATATAGCCCAGGGGAAGGCGAGCAGTACTTC
CASSLYSPGEGEQYF
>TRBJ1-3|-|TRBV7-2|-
TGTGCCAGCAGCTTAGCGGGGGGGGGTGGAAACACCATATATTTT
CASSLAGGGGNTIYF
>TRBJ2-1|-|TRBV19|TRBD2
TGTGCCAGTAGTCCGGGAGGGGGCAATGAGCAGTTCTTC
CASSPGGGNEQFF
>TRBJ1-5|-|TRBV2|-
TGTGCCAGCAGGCTCACAGAAACTCAGCCCCAGCATTTT
CASRLTETQPQHF
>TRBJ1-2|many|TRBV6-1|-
TGTGCCAGCAGTGAAGGAGAACTAAGGGGTAGGGGCTACACCTTC
CASSEGELRGRGYTF
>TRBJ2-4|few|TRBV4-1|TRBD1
TGCGCCAGCAGCCAAGACCCGACAGGGGGACTTCAAAACATTCAGTACTTC
CASSQDPTGGLQNIQYF
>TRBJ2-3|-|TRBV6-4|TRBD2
TGTGCCAGCAGTGAGTCTCCTAGCGGGGGAACAGATACGCAGTATTTT
CASSESPSGGTDTQYF
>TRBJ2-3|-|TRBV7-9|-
TGTGCCAGCAGCCCCTATGGTAGCACAGATACGCAGTATTTT
CASSPYGSTDTQYF
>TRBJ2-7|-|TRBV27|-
TGTGCCAGCAGTGAGTACCGCGGGGGCCGATCCTACGAGCAGTACTTC
CASSEYRGGRSYEQYF
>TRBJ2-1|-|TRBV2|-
TGTGCCAGCAATAACGGAGCGGTTGAGCAGTTCTTC
CASNNGAVEQFF
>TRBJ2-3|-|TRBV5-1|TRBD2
TGCGCCAGCAGCTTTAGGCCCCCGGGACTAGCGGGAGGGGGCACAGATACGCAGTATTTT
CASSFRPPGLAGGGTDTQYF
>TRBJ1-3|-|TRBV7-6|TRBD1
TGTGCCAGCAGCTCGTGGACAGGGGCCAGCTCTGGAAACACCATATATTTT
CASSSWTGASSGNTIYF
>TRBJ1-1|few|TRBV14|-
TGTGCCAGCAGCCCCCGGGAGGGGACCATGAACACTGAAGCTTTCTTT
CASSPREGTMNTEAFF
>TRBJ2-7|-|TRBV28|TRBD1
TGTGCCAGCAGTTTATGGGGGACAGGGTCCTACGAGCAGTACTTC
CASSLWGTGSYEQYF
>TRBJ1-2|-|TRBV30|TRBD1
TGTGCCTGGTCCCGACAGGGATACTATGGCTACACCTTC
CAWSRQGYYGYTF
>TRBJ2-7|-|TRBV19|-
TGTGCCAGTAGTATACAAAGCATGGACGGGGTTCTTACCTACGAGCAGTACTTC
CASSIQSMDGVLTYEQYF
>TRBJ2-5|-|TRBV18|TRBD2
TGTGCCAGCTCACCACCTAGCGGGAGAGGAGAGACCCAGTACTTC
CASSPPSGRGETQYF
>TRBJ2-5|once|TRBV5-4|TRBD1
TGTGCCAGCCTTAAAACCGGGACAGAAGAGACCCAGTACTTC
CASLKTGTEETQYF
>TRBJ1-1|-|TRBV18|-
TGTGCCAGCTCACCAATGGTATTGAGGAGAGGAAACACTGAAGCTTTCTTT
CASSPMVLRRGNTEAFF
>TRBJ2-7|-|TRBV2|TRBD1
TGTGCCAGCAGGACGCGGGACAGGTCAGGGGAGCAGTACTTC
CASRTRDRSGEQYF
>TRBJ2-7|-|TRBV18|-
TGTGCCAGCTCACCAACTGCAGGCTACGAGCAGTACTTC
CASSPTAGYEQYF
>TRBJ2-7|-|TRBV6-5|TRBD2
TGTGCCAGCAGTTACTCTTCTAGCGGGAGGTACGAGCAGTACTTC
CASSYSSSGRYEQYF
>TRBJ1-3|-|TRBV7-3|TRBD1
TGTGCCAGCAGTCCGGACAGGGGTGGAAACACCATATATTTT
CASSPDRGGNTIYF
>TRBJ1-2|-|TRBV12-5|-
TGTGCTAGTGCCAGTTGGGGAGGGGGGCCCTATGGCTACACCTTC
CASASWGGGPYGYTF
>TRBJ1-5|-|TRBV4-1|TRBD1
TGCGCCAGCAGCCAACCCGGGACAGGAAGGGATCAGCCCCAGCATTTT
CASSQPGTGRDQPQHF
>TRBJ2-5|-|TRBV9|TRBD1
TGTGCCAGCAGCGTATCCCTCGACAGGGGGCAAGAGACCCAGTACTTC
CASSVSLDRGQETQYF